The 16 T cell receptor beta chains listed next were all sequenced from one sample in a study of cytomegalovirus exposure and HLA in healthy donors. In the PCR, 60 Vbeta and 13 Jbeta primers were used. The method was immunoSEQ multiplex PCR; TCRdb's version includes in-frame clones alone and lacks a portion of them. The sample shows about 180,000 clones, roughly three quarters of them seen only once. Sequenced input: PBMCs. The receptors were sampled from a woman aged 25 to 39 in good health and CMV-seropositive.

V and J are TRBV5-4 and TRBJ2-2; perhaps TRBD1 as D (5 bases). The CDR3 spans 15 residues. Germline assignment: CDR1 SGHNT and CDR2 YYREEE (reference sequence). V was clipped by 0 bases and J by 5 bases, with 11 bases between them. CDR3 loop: CASSLGVGQTGELFF. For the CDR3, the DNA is TGTGCCAGCAGCTTGGGGGTAGGACAAACCGGGGAGCTGTTTTTT. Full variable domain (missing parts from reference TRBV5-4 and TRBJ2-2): ETGVTQSPTHLIKTRGQQVTLRCSSQSGHNTVSWYQQALGQGPQFIFQYYREEENGRGNFPPRFSGLQFPNYSSELNVNALELDDSALYLCASSLGVGQTGELFFGEGSRLTVL.

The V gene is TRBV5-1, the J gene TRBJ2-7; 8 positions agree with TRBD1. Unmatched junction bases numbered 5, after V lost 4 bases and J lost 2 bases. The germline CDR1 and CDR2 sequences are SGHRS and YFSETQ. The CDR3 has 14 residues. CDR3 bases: TGCGCCAGCAGCCGGCAGGGGGCGACCTACGAGCAGTACTTC. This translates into CASSRQGATYEQYF.

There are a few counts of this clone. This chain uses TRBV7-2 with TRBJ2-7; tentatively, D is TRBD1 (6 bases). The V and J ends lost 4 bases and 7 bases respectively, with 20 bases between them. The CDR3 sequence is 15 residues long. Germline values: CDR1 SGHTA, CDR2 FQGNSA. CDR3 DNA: TGTGCCAGCAGCTCCACCAGGGCAGGGGTCGGGGAGCAGTACTTC. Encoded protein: CASSSTRAGVGEQYF.

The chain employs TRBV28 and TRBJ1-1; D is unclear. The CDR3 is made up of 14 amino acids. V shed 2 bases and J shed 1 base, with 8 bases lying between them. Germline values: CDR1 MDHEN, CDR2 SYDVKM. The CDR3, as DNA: TGTGCCAGCAGTTTAGCGGGAAGGAACACTGAAGCTTTCTTT. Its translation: CASSLAGRNTEAFF.

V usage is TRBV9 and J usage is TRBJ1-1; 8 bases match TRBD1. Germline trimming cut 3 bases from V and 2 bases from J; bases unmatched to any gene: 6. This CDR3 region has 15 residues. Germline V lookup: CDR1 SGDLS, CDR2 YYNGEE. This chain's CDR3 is CASSGGQGFNTEAFF. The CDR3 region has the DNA TGTGCCAGCAGCGGCGGACAGGGATTTAACACTGAAGCTTTCTTT.

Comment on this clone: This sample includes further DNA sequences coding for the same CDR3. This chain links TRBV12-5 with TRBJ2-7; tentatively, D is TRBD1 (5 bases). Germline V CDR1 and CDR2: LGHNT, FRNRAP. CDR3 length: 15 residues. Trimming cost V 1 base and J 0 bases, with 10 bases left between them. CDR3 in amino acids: CASGLGAGNSYEQYF. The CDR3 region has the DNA TGTGCTAGTGGTTTGGGGGCAGGGAACTCCTACGAGCAGTACTTC.

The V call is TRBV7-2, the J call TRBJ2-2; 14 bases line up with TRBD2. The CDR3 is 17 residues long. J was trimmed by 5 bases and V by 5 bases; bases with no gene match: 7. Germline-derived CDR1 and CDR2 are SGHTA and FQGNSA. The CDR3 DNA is TGTGCCAGCAGCGGGACTAGCGGGGGCCCGCGGACCGGGGAGCTGTTTTTT. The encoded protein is CASSGTSGGPRTGELFF.

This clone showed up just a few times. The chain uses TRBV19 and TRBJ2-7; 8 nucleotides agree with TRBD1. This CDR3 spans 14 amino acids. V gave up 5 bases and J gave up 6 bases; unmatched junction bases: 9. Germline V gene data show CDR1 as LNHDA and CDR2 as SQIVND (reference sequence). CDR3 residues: CASSATQGAGEQYF. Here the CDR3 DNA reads TGTGCCAGTAGTGCAACGCAGGGGGCGGGCGAGCAGTACTTC.

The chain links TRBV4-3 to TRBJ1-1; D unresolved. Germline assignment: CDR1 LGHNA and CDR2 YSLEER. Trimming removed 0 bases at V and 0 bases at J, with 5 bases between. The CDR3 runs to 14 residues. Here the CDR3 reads CASSQDGVNTEAFF. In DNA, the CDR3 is TGCGCCAGCAGCCAAGATGGAGTGAACACTGAAGCTTTCTTT.

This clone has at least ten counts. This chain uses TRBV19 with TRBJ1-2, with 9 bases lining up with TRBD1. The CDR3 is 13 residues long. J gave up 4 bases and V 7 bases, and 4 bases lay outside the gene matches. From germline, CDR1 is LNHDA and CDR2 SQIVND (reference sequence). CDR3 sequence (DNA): TGTGCCAGTATCCCACAGGGGGCCTATGGCTACACCTTC. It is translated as CASIPQGAYGYTF.

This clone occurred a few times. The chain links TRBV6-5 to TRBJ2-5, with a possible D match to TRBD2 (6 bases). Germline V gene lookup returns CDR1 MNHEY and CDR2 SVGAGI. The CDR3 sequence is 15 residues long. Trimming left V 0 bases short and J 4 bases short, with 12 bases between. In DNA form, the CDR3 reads TGTGCCAGCAGTTACTCGAGGGGAGGACGAGAGACCCAGTACTTC. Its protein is CASSYSRGGRETQYF.

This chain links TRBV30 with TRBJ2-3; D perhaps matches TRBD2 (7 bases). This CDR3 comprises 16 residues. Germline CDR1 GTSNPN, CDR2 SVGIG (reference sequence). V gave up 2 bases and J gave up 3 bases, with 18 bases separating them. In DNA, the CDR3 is TGTGCCTGGAGTAGCTTGGGGGGGGCCTGGACAGATACGCAGTATTTT. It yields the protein CAWSSLGGAWTDTQYF. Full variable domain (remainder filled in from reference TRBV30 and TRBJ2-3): SQTIHQWPATLVQPVGSPLSLECTVEGTSNPNLYWYRQAAGRGLQLLFYSVGIGQISSEVPQNLSASRPQDRQFILSSKKLLLSDSGFYLCAWSSLGGAWTDTQYFGPGTRLTVL.

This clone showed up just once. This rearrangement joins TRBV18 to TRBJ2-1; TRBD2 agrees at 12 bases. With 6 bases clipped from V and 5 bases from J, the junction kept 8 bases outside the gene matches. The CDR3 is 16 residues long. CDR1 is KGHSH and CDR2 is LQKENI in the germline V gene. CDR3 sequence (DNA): TGTGCCAGCTCGCACCCTAGCGGGGGGGCCCACAATGAGCAGTTCTTC. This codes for CASSHPSGGAHNEQFF.

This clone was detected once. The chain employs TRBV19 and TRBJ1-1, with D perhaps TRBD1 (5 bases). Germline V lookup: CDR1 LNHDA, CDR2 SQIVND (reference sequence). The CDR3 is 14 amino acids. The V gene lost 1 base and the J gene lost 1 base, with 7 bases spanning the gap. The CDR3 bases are TGTGCCAGTAGTATAGGTCAGGGGAACACTGAAGCTTTCTTT. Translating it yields CASSIGQGNTEAFF.

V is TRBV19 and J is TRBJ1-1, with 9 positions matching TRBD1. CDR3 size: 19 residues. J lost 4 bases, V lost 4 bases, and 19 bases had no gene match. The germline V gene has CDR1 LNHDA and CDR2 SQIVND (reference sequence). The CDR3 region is CASSTLSWGQGGSSTEAFF. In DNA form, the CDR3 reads TGTGCCAGTAGTACCCTTTCATGGGGACAGGGTGGTTCGAGCACTGAAGCTTTCTTT.

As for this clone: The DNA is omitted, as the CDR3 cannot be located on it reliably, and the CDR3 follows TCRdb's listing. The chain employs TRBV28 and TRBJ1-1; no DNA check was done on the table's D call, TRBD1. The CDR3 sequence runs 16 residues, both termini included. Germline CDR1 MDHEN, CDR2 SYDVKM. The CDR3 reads CASRSWGTGTHGRGFF.